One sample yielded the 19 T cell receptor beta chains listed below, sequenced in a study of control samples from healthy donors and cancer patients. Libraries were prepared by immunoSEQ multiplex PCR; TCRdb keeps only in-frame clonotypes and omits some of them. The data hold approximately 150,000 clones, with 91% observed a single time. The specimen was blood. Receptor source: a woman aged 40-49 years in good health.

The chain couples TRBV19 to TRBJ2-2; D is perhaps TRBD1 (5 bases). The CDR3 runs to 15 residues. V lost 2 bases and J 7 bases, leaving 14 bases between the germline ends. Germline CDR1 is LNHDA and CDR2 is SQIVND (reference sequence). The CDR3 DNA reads TGTGCCAGTAGTATAAGGTGGCAGGGTATCGGGGAGCTGTTTTTT. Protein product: CASSIRWQGIGELFF.

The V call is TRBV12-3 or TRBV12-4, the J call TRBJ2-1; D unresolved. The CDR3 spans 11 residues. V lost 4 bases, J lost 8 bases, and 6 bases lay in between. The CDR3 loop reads CASSWNYEQFF. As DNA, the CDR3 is TGTGCCAGCAGTTGGAATTATGAGCAGTTCTTC.

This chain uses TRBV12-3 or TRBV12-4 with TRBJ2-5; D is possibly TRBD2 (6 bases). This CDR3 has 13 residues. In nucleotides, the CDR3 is TGTGCTAAAAGACTACTAGCAGGGGAGACCCAGTACTTC. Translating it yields CAKRLLAGETQYF.

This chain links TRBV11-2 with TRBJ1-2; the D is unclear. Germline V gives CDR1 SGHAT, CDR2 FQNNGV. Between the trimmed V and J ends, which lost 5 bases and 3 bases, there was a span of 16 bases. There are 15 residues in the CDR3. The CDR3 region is CASSRYQRTDYGYTF. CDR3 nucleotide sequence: TGTGCCAGCAGCCGATACCAACGGACGGACTATGGCTACACCTTC.

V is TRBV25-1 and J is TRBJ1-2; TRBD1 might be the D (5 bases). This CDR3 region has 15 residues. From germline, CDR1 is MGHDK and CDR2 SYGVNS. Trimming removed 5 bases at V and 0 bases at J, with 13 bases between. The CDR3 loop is CASSTLGPANYGYTF. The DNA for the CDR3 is TGTGCCAGCAGTACTCTGGGGCCGGCTAACTATGGCTACACCTTC.

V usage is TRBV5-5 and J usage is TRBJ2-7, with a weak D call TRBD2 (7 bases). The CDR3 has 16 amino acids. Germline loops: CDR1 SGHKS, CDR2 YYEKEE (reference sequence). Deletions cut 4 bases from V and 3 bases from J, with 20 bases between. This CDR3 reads CASSGRDTWEVYEQYF. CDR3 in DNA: TGTGCCAGCAGCGGGAGGGACACCTGGGAAGTCTACGAGCAGTACTTC.

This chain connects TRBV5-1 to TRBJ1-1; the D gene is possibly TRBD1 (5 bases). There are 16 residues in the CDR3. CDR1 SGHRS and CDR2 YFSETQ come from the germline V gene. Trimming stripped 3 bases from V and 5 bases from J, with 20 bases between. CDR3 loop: CASSSGPGARWTEAFF. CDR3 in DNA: TGCGCCAGCAGCTCGGGTCCCGGGGCACGTTGGACTGAAGCTTTCTTT. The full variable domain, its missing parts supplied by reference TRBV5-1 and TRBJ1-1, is KAGVTQTPRYLIKTRGQQVTLSCSPISGHRSVSWYQQTPGQGLQFLFEYFSETQRNKGNFPGRFSGRQFSNSRSEMNVSTLELGDSALYLCASSSGPGARWTEAFFGQGTRLTVV.

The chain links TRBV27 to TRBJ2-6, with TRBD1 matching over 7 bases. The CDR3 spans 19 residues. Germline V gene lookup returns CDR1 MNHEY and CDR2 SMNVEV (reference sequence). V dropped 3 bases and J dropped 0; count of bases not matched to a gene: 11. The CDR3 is CASSFRGTDGDSGANVLTF. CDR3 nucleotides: TGTGCCAGCAGTTTCCGAGGGACAGACGGTGACTCTGGGGCCAACGTCCTGACTTTC.

CDR3 nucleotide sequence: TGTGCCGGCGGGGGATGGGACACCGGGGAGCTGTTTTTT. Protein: CAGGGWDTGELFF. The chain has TRBV6-4 and TRBJ2-2, with 7 bases lining up with TRBD2. This CDR3 spans 13 amino acids. Germline CDR1 MRHNA, CDR2 SNTAGT. The junction had 6 bases not matched to a gene; V was cut back by 11 bases and J by 3 bases.

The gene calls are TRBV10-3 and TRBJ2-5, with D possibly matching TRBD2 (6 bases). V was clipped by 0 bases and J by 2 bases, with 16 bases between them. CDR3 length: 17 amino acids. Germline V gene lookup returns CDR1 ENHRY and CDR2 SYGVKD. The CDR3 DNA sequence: TGTGCCATCAGTGAGTCATGGCGGGGAGGTGGACAAGAGACCCAGTACTTC. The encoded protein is CAISESWRGGGQETQYF.

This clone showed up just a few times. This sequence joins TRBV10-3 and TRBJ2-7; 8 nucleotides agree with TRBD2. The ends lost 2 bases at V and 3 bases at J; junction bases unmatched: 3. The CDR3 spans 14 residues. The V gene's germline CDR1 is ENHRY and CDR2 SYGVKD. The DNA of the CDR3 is TGTGCCATCAGTGAGGTGCGGGGGGACTACGAGCAGTACTTC. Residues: CAISEVRGDYEQYF.

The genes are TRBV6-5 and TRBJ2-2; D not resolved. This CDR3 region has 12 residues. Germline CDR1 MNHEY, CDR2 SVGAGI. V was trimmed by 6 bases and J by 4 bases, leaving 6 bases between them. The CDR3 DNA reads TGTGCCAGCAGGGCTTTCACCGGGGAGCTGTTTTTT. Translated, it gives CASRAFTGELFF.

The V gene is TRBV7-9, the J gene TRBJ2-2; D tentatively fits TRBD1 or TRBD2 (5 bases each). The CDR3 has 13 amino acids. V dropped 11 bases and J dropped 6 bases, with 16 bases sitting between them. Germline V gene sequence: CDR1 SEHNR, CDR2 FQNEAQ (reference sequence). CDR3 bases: TGTGCCCTATCCGGGACGAGGGCCGGGGAGCTGTTTTTT. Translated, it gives CALSGTRAGELFF.

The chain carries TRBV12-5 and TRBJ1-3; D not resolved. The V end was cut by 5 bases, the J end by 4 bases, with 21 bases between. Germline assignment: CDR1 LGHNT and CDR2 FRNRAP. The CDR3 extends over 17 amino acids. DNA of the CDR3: TGTGCTAGTGGTCACGGACCGCCGCTAGAATGGGGAAACACCATATATTTT. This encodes CASGHGPPLEWGNTIYF.

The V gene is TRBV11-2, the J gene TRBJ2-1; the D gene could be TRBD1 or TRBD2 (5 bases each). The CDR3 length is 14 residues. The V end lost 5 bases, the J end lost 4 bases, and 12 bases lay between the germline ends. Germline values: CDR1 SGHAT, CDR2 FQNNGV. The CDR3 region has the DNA TGTGCCAGCAGCCTGGGGGTTGGATACAATGAGCAGTTCTTC. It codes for CASSLGVGYNEQFF.

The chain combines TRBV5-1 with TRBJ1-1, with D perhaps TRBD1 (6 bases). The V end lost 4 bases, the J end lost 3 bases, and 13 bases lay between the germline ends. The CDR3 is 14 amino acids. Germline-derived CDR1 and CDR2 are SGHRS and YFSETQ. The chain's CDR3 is CASSPGGGHTEAFF. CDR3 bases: TGCGCCAGCAGCCCTGGGGGGGGCCACACTGAAGCTTTCTTT. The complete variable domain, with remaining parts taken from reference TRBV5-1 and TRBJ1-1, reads KAGVTQTPRYLIKTRGQQVTLSCSPISGHRSVSWYQQTPGQGLQFLFEYFSETQRNKGNFPGRFSGRQFSNSRSEMNVSTLELGDSALYLCASSPGGGHTEAFFGQGTRLTVV.

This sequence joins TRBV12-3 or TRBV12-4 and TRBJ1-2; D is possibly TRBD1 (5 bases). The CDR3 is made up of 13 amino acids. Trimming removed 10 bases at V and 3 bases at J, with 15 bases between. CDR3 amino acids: CATIRAEDYGYTF. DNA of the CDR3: TGTGCCACGATCAGGGCGGAGGACTATGGCTACACCTTC.

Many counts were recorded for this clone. In DNA form, the CDR3 reads TGTGCCAGCATTCGACTAGCGGGGGGGAGCGATACGCAGTATTTT. The encoded protein is CASIRLAGGSDTQYF. The chain uses TRBV2 and TRBJ2-3, with 14 bases lining up with TRBD2. The CDR3 spans 15 residues. CDR1 is SNHLY, CDR2 FYNNEI, per germline. Unmatched junction bases numbered 6, after V lost 7 bases and J lost 6 bases.

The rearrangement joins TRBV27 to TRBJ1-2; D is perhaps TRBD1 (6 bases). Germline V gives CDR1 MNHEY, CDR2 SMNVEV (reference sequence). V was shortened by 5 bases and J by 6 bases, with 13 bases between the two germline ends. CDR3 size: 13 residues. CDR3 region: CASSPTGYDGYTF. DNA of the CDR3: TGTGCCAGCAGTCCCACAGGGTATGATGGCTACACCTTC.